Each of the 2 T cell receptor beta chains below was sequenced from the same sample in a study of cytomegalovirus exposure and HLA in healthy donors. PCR used 60 Vbeta primers and 13 Jbeta primers. Here immunoSEQ multiplex PCR was the method, and the copy in TCRdb shows in-frame clones only, minus some. This sample has about 160,000 clones, with roughly 80% found just once. Sequencing was performed on PBMCs. The receptors were sampled from a male donor in good health and CMV-seronegative.

The chain carries TRBV28 and TRBJ1-2; D unclear. Germline loops: CDR1 MDHEN, CDR2 SYDVKM. There are 13 residues in the CDR3. Trimming shortened V by 2 bases and J by 3 bases, and 7 bases separated the two germline ends. CDR3 in amino acids: CASSLTEHYGYTF. The CDR3 nucleotides are TGTGCCAGCAGTTTAACCGAGCACTATGGCTACACCTTC.

This chain joins TRBV25-1 and TRBJ1-5; the D gene is possibly TRBD1 (6 bases). Germline assignment: CDR1 MGHDK and CDR2 SYGVNS. This CDR3 has 12 amino acids. Deletions cut 7 bases from V and 5 bases from J, with 9 bases between. For the CDR3, the DNA is TGTGCCAGCAAACAGGGCGATCAGCCCCAGCATTTT. As protein: CASKQGDQPQHF.